Listed here are 13 T cell receptor beta chains from one sample, sequenced in a study of CD8 T cells in Susac syndrome. When the RNA was reverse transcribed, random hexamers were used with an input of roughly 0.45 to 1 ug. TCRdb reanalysed the immunoSEQ multiplex PCR reads using MiXCR and keeps one entry per CDR3 protein. The profile shows 190,000 or so distinct CDR3 sequences, more than 85% of them singletons. The sequencing input was CD4+ T cells from PBMCs. The receptor set was obtained from a human donor with multiple sclerosis.

The chain is built from TRBV15 and TRBJ2-7, with no clear D. The CDR3 consists of 14 residues. Germline-derived CDR1 and CDR2 are LNHNV and YYDKDF (reference sequence). V was clipped by 5 bases and J by 2 bases, with 13 bases between them. Here the CDR3 reads CATSLYSRAYEQYF. The CDR3 DNA follows: TGTGCCACCAGCCTGTACTCAAGGGCCTACGAGCAGTACTTC.

This sequence joins TRBV6-2 or TRBV6-3 and TRBJ2-2; unclear D gene. This CDR3 comprises 14 residues. CDR1 and CDR2 from the germline V gene are MNHEY and SVGEGT. V was clipped by 2 bases and J by 6 bases, with 10 bases between them. The CDR3 reads CASSYIRLAGELFF. The DNA of the CDR3 is TGTGCCAGCAGTTACATCCGGCTGGCCGGGGAGCTGTTTTTT.

The J gene is TRBJ1-2, the V gene TRBV7-9, with 8 bases aligning to TRBD1. After removal of 5 bases from V and 0 bases from J, the junction contained 5 bases not matched to a gene. Germline V CDR1 and CDR2: SEHNR, FQNEAQ (reference sequence). This CDR3 is built from 15 residues. CDR3 region: CASSPRGLPNYGYTF. The CDR3 DNA sequence: TGTGCCAGCAGCCCCAGGGGGCTCCCTAACTATGGCTACACCTTC.

This chain links TRBV3-1 with TRBJ1-5; the D gene is possibly TRBD1 (5 bases). CDR1 and CDR2 from the germline V gene are LGHDT and YNNKEL (reference sequence). V was cut by 6 bases and J by 1 base, with 10 bases left in between. The CDR3 loop spans 14 amino acids. The CDR3, as DNA: TGTGCCAGCAGTACCTGGGGGAGCAATCAGCCCCAGCATTTT. As protein: CASSTWGSNQPQHF.

This chain connects TRBV20-1 to TRBJ1-1; D unclear. There are 12 residues in the CDR3. In germline, CDR1 is DFQATT, CDR2 SNEGSKA (reference sequence). Deletions cut 6 bases from V and 1 base from J, with 9 bases between. DNA of the CDR3: TGCAGTGCCCCGTCTGGGAACACTGAAGCTTTCTTT. As protein: CSAPSGNTEAFF.

This clonotype is a singleton in its sample. The chain has TRBV15 and TRBJ2-1; possible D gene TRBD1, 6 bases. The CDR3 runs to 16 residues. Trimming left V 5 bases short and J 0 bases short, with 14 bases between. In germline, CDR1 is LNHNV, CDR2 YYDKDF (reference sequence). CDR3 protein: CATSGRDIGSYNEQFF. CDR3 nucleotide sequence: TGTGCCACCAGCGGACGGGACATCGGCTCCTACAATGAGCAGTTCTTC.

The chain couples TRBV9 to TRBJ1-2; D might be TRBD1 (6 bases). The CDR3 totals 13 residues. V lost 0 bases, J lost 3 bases, and 6 bases lay in between. Germline CDR1 and CDR2: SGDLS and YYNGEE. The CDR3 region has the DNA TGTGCCAGCAGCGTAGGGACAGACTATGGCTACACCTTC. Its translation is CASSVGTDYGYTF.

The chain employs TRBV20-1 and TRBJ1-1; the D is unclear. The germline V gene has CDR1 DFQATT and CDR2 SNEGSKA (reference sequence). The CDR3 has 13 amino acids. V lost 3 bases to trimming and J lost 0 bases, with 8 bases between them. CDR3 amino acids: CSARSAVNTEAFF. CDR3 coding DNA: TGCAGTGCTAGGTCGGCAGTGAACACTGAAGCTTTCTTT.

J is TRBJ2-3 and V is TRBV2; TRBD2 is a possible D gene (6 bases). V lost 5 bases to trimming and J lost 5 bases, with 17 bases between them. The CDR3 loop spans 15 amino acids. CDR1 is SNHLY, CDR2 FYNNEI, per germline. The CDR3 sequence is CASSITGTRKDTQYF. The CDR3 bases are TGTGCCAGCAGTATCACCGGGACTCGAAAAGATACGCAGTATTTT.

The chain joins TRBV7-2 to TRBJ2-1, with D tentatively TRBD2 (5 bases). Germline assignment: CDR1 SGHTA and CDR2 FQGNSA. The V gene lost 2 bases and the J gene lost 5 bases, with 10 bases spanning the gap. CDR3 length equals 14 residues. The CDR3 DNA is TGTGCCAGCAGCTTAAGGCAGAGGGACAATGAGCAGTTCTTC. Protein: CASSLRQRDNEQFF. Full variable domain (rest looked up from reference TRBV7-2 and TRBJ2-1): GAGVSQSPSNKVTEKGKDVELRCDPISGHTALYWYRQSLGQGLEFLIYFQGNSAPDKSGLPSDRFSAERTGGSVSTLTIQRTQQEDSAVYLCASSLRQRDNEQFFGPGTRLTVL.

V gene TRBV29-1 combines with J gene TRBJ1-5; D call uncertain. CDR3 size: 14 residues. V was pared by 4 bases and J by 0 bases, with 10 bases between. Germline V gene data show CDR1 as SQVTM and CDR2 as ANQGSEA. In nucleotides, the CDR3 is TGCAGCGTTGGAGCGGGGTATAGCAATCAGCCCCAGCATTTT. It translates to CSVGAGYSNQPQHF.

The chain is built from TRBV5-1 and TRBJ2-7; 9 bases line up with TRBD1. Trimming at V came to 0 bases and at J to 4 bases, leaving 8 bases not matched to a gene. Germline V gene sequence: CDR1 SGHRS, CDR2 YFSETQ. There are 16 residues in the CDR3. In nucleotides, the CDR3 is TGCGCCAGCAGCTTGGATCCGGACAGGGGTACGTACGAGCAGTACTTC. Amino acid sequence: CASSLDPDRGTYEQYF.

The CDR3: CASSAPSTDTQYF. The CDR3, as DNA: TGTGCCAGCAGCGCCCCAAGCACAGATACGCAGTATTTT. This rearrangement joins TRBV7-2 to TRBJ2-3; D call uncertain. Germline lookup yields CDR1 SGHTA and CDR2 FQGNSA. V shed 5 bases and J shed 0 bases, with 6 bases lying between them. The CDR3 is made up of 13 amino acids.